This T cell receptor beta chain comes out of a study of blood T cell repertoires in COVID-19. Across the study: Some COVID-19 samples were acute and others convalescent; all came from the United States, Italy and Spain. From T cells, B-cell-depleted T cells, or PBMCs came the material, which was cDNA or gDNA.

The CDR3 loop spans 13 amino acids. V lost 3 bases to trimming and J lost 2 bases, with 7 bases between them. CDR1 is MNHNS and CDR2 is SASEGT in the germline V gene. As processed by the authors: Estimation of nucleated cell counts was performed using reference gene primer amplification. TCRdb's copy holds only in-frame clones and misses some; the assay was immunoSEQ multiplex PCR. That table supplies the V and J calls and clone size; D and trimming were determined from the DNA. Of about 200,000 clones in the sample, 87% were seen once. This receptor was taken from a man in his sixties who had recovered from COVID-19. The sample consisted of peripheral blood. The chain combines TRBV6-1 with TRBJ1-2, with unresolved D. The CDR3 sequence: CASSDRYNYGYTF. The DNA for the CDR3 is TGTGCCAGCAGTGACAGGTACAACTATGGCTACACCTTC.